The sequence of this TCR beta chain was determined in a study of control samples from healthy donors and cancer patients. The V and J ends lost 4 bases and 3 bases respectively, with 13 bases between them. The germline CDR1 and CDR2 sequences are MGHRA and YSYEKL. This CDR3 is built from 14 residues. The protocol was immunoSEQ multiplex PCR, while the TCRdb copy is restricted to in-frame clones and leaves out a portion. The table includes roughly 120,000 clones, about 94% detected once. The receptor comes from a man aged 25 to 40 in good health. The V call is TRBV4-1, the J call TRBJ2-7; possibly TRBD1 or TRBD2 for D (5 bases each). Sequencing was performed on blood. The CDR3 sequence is CASSRDSSVYEQYF. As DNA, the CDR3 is TGCGCCAGCAGCCGTGACAGTAGCGTCTACGAGCAGTACTTC.